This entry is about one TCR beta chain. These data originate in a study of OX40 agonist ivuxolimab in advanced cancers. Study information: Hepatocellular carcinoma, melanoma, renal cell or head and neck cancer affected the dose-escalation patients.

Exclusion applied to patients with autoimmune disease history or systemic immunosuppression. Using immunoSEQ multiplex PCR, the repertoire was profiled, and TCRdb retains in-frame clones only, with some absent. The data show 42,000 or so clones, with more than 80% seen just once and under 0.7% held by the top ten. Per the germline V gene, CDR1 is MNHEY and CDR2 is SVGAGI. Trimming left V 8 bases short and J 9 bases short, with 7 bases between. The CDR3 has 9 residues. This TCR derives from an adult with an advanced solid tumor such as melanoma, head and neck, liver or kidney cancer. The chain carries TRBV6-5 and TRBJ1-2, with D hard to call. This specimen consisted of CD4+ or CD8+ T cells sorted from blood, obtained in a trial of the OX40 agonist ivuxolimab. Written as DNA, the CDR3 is TGTGCCAGCGAGCCCAGCTACACCTTC. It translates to CASEPSYTF.